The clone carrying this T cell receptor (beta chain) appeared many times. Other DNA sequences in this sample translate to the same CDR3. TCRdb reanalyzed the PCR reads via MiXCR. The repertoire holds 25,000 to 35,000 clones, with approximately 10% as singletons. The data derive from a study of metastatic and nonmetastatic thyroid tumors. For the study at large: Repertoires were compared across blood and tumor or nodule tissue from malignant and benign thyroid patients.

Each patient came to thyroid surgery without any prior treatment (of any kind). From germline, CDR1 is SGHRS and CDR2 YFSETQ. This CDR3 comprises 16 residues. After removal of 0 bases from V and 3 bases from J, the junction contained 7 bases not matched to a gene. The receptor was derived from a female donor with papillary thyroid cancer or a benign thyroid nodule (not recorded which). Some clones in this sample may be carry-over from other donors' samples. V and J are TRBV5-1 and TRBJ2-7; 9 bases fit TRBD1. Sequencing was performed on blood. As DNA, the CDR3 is TGCGCCAGCAGCTTGGCCGGGGGACAGGGCAACTACGAGCAGTACTTC. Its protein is CASSLAGGQGNYEQYF.